This TCR beta chain was recovered during a study of blood T cell repertoires in COVID-19. The wider study: Some COVID-19 samples were acute and others convalescent; all came from the United States, Italy and Spain. T cells, B-cell-depleted T cells, or PBMCs provided the cDNA or gDNA that served as material.

Original data processing: Scientists estimated how many nucleated cells there were by amplifying reference gene primers. Measured with immunoSEQ multiplex PCR; TCRdb has only the in-frame clones, and not every one. The V and J calls and clone size are taken from that table; D and trimming were inferred from the DNA. The sample contains some 280,000 clones, around four fifths of which appear only once. The ends lost 6 bases at V and 9 bases at J; junction bases unmatched: 8. This CDR3 is 14 amino acids long. Germline CDR1 ENHRY, CDR2 SYGVKD. The origin of this receptor is a woman in her forties or fifties with active or convalescent COVID-19. Sequenced input: peripheral blood. The rearrangement joins TRBV10-3 to TRBJ1-6; 7 bases align to TRBD1. The chain's CDR3 is CAIREQGYGSPLHF. CDR3 in DNA: TGTGCCATCAGGGAACAGGGGTATGGTTCACCCCTCCACTTT.